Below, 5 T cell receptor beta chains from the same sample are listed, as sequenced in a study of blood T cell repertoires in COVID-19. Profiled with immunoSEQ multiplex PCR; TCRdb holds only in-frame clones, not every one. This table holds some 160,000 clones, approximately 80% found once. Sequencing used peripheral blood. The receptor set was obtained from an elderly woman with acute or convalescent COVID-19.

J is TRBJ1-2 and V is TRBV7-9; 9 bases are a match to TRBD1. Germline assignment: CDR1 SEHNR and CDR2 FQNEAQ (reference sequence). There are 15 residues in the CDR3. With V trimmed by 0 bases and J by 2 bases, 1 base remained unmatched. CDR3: CASSLAGTGNYGYTF. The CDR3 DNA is TGTGCCAGCAGCTTAGCCGGGACAGGGAACTATGGCTACACCTTC.

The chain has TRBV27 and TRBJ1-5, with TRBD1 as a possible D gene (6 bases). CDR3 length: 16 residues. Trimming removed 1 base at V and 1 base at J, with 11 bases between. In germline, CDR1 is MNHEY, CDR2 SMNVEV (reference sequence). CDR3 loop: CASSLWGGRSNQPQHF. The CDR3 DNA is TGTGCCAGCAGTTTATGGGGGGGCAGGAGCAATCAGCCCCAGCATTTT.

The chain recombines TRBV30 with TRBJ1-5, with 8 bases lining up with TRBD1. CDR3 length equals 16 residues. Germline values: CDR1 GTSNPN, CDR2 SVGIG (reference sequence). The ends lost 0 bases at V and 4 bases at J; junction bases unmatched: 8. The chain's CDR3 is CAWSVTGNRGNQPQHF. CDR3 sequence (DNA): TGTGCCTGGAGTGTAACGGGGAACAGGGGGAATCAGCCCCAGCATTTT.

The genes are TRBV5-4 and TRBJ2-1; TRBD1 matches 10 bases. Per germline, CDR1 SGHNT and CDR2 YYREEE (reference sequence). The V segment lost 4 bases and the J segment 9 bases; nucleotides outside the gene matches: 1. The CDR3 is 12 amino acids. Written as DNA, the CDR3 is TGTGCCAGCAGCGGGACAGGGGTTGAGCAGTTCTTC. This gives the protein CASSGTGVEQFF.

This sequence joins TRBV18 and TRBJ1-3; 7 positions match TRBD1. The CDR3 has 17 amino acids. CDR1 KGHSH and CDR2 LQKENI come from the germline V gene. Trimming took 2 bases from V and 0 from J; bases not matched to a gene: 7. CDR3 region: CASSPLRQGGSGNTIYF. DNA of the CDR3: TGTGCCAGCTCACCATTGAGACAGGGCGGCTCTGGAAACACCATATATTTT.